The 8 T cell receptor beta chains reported below all come from one sample, sequenced in a study of blood T cell repertoires in COVID-19. Clones were read by immunoSEQ multiplex PCR, and TCRdb kept only the in-frame ones, dropping some. The data hold over 150,000 clones, with 65% to 90% observed a single time. Sequencing was performed on peripheral blood. These receptors came from a woman aged 60-75 years with COVID-19, enrolled during active disease.

The gene calls are TRBV20-1 and TRBJ2-1; 10 bases agree with TRBD2. Germline CDR1 DFQATT, CDR2 SNEGSKA (reference sequence). With 3 bases clipped from V and 14 bases from J, the junction kept 16 bases outside the gene matches. The CDR3 length is 15 residues. The CDR3 protein is CSASDSTGLATREFF. The CDR3 DNA is TGCAGTGCTAGTGACTCTACGGGACTAGCGACTAGGGAGTTCTTC.

This chain links TRBV2 with TRBJ2-3; 7 bases line up with TRBD1. The trim removed 9 bases at V and 2 bases at J, leaving 5 bases unmatched. In germline, CDR1 is SNHLY, CDR2 FYNNEI. The CDR3 covers 13 residues. The CDR3 region is CARGTDPTDTQYF. In nucleotides, the CDR3 is TGTGCCAGAGGGACAGACCCCACAGATACGCAGTATTTT.

The rearrangement joins TRBV9 to TRBJ1-4; D is perhaps TRBD1 (6 bases). With 3 bases removed from V and 8 bases from J, the gap between germline ends came to 14 bases. The CDR3 is made up of 14 amino acids. Germline V gene sequence: CDR1 SGDLS, CDR2 YYNGEE. The CDR3 nucleotides read TGTGCCAGCAGCGGCTCCGGGACATACGAAAAACTGTTTTTT. Translation: CASSGSGTYEKLFF.

This clone was recorded a few times. The V gene is TRBV19, the J gene TRBJ1-3; D remains ambiguous. Trimming left V 11 bases short and J 0 bases short, with 14 bases between. The CDR3 loop spans 14 amino acids. Germline CDR1 reads LNHDA; CDR2 reads SQIVND (reference sequence). The CDR3 bases are TGTGCCGCCCAGCGCGCAGACTCTGGAAACACCATATATTTT. It specifies CAAQRADSGNTIYF.

CDR3 DNA: TGTGCCAGCAGCCGTACAGGGGGAAGCACCGGGGAGCTGTTTTTT. This translates into CASSRTGGSTGELFF. The genes are TRBV7-2 and TRBJ2-2; TRBD1 matches 8 bases. Germline V lookup: CDR1 SGHTA, CDR2 FQGNSA. The CDR3 is 15 residues long. V shed 5 bases, J shed 4 bases, and the junction held 6 bases outside the gene matches.

This chain joins TRBV4-2 and TRBJ2-7, with 10 bases fitting TRBD1. Trimming cost V 1 base and J 2 bases; bases outside gene matches: 5. The CDR3 is made up of 16 amino acids. Germline assignment: CDR1 LGHNA and CDR2 YNFKEQ. In DNA form, the CDR3 reads TGTGCCAGCAGCCAAGCCGCGGGACAGGGGCCCTACGAGCAGTACGTC. Amino acids: CASSQAAGQGPYEQYV.

V and J are TRBV24-1 and TRBJ2-2, with 8 bases fitting TRBD2. The CDR3 extends over 14 amino acids. Germline V gene lookup returns CDR1 KGHDR and CDR2 SFDVKD. Trimming at V came to 5 bases and at J to 5 bases, leaving 3 bases not matched to a gene. This chain's CDR3 is CATSGAGGTGELFF. In DNA form, the CDR3 reads TGTGCCACCAGTGGTGCGGGAGGTACCGGGGAGCTGTTTTTT.

The V call is TRBV6-4, the J call TRBJ2-1; D might be TRBD2 (6 bases). The germline V gene encodes CDR1 MRHNA and CDR2 SNTAGT. The V and J ends lost 5 bases and 10 bases respectively, with 15 bases between them. This CDR3 contains 13 residues. The CDR3 is CASSSLLGGEQFF. The CDR3 nucleotides read TGTGCCAGCAGTTCCCTCCTGGGAGGAGAGCAGTTCTTC.